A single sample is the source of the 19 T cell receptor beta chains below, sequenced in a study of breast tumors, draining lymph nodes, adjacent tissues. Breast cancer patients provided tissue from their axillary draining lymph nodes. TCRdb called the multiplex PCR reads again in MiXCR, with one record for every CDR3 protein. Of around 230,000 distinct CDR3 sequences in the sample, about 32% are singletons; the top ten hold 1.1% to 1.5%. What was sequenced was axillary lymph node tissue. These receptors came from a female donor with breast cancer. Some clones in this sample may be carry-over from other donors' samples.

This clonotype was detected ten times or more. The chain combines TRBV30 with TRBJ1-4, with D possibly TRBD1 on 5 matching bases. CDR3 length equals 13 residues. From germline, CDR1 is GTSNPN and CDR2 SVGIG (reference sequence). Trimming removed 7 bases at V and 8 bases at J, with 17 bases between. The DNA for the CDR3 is TGTGCCTACACGACAGACCTTAGGGAAAAACTGTTTTTT. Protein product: CAYTTDLREKLFF.

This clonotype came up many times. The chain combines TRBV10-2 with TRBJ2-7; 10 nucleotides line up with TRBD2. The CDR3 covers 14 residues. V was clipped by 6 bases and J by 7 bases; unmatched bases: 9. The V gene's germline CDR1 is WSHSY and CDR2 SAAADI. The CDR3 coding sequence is TGCGCCAGCAGGGCAGCGGGAGGGCCCGGGGAGCAGTACTTC. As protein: CASRAAGGPGEQYF.

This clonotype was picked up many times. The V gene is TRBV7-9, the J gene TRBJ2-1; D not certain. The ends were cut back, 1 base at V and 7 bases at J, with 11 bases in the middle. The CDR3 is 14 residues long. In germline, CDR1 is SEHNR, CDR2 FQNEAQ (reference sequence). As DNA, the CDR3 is TGTGCCAGCAGCTTAGAAGGCCTAAGTAATGAGCAGTTCTTC. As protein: CASSLEGLSNEQFF.

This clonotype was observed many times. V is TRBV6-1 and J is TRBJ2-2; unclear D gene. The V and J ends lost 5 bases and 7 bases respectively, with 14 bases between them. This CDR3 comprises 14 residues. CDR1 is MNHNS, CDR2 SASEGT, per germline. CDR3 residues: CASSTTPRDGELFF. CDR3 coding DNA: TGTGCCAGCAGTACGACCCCTAGGGACGGGGAGCTGTTTTTT.

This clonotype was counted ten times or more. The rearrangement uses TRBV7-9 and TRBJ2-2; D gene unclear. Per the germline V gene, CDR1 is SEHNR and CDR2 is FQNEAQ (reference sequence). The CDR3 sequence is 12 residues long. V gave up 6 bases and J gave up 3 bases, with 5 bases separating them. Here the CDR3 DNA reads TGTGCCAGCAGTGTTGACACCGGGGAGCTGTTTTTT. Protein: CASSVDTGELFF.

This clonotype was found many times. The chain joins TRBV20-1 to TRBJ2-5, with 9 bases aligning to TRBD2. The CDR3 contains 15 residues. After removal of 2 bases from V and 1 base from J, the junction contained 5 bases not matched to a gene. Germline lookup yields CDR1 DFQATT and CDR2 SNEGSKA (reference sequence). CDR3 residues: CSARYLAGLQETQYF. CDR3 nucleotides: TGCAGTGCTAGATATCTAGCGGGACTCCAAGAGACCCAGTACTTC.

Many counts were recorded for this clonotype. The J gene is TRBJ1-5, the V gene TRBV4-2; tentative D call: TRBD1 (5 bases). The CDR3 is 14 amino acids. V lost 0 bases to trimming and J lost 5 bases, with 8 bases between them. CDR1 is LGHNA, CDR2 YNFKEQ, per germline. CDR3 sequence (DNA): TGTGCCAGCAGCCAAGATCGGGGCGATCAGCCCCAGCATTTT. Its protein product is CASSQDRGDQPQHF.

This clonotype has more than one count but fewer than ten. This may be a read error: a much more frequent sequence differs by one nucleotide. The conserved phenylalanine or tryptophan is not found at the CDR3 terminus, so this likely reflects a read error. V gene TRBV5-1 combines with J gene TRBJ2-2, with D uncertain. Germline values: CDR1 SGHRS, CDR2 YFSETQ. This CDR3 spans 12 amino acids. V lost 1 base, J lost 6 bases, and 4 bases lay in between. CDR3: CASSLRSGELFV. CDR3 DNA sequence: TGCGCCAGCAGCTTGAGGTCCGGGGAGCTGTTTGTT.

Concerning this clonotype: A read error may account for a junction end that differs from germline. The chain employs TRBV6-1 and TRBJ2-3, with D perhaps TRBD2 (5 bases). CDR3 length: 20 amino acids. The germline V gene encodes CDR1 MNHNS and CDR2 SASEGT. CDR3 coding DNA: TGTGCCAGCAGTCAAGCGCTAATCGTGGGAGTGACTTCGGGCACAGATACGCAGTATTTT. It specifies CASSQALIVGVTSGTDTQYF.

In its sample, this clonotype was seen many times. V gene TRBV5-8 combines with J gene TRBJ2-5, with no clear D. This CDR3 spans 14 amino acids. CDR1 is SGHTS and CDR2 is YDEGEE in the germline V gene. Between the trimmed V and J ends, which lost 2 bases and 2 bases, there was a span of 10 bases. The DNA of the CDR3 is TGTGCCAGCAGCTTTCTGGGTCCACAAGAGACCCAGTACTTC. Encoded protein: CASSFLGPQETQYF.

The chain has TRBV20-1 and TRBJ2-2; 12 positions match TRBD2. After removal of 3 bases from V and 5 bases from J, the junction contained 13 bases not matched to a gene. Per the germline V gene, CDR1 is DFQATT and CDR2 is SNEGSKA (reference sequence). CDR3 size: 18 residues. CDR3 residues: CSARTSGRSLISTGELFF. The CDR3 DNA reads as TGCAGTGCTAGGACTAGCGGGAGATCCTTAATTTCGACCGGGGAGCTGTTTTTT.

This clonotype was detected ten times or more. The CDR3 protein is CASRRKGTSGTYHTDTQYF. CDR3 sequence (DNA): TGTGCCAGCAGACGGAAAGGGACTAGCGGGACCTATCACACAGATACGCAGTATTTT. The chain combines TRBV6-5 with TRBJ2-3; 13 bases match TRBD2. Per the germline V gene, CDR1 is MNHEY and CDR2 is SVGAGI. With 6 bases clipped from V and 2 bases from J, the junction kept 14 bases outside the gene matches. The CDR3 contains 19 residues.

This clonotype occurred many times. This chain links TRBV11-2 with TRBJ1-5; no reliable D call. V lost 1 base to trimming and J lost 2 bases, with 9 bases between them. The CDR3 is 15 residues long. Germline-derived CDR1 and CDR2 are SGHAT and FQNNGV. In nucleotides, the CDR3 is TGTGCCAGCAGCTTAGGTGGGGAGGGCAATCAGCCCCAGCATTTT. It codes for CASSLGGEGNQPQHF.

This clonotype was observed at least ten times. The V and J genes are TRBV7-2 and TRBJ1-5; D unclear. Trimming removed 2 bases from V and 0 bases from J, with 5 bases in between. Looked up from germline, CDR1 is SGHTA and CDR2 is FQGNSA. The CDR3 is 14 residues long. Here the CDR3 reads CASSLPGSNQPQHF. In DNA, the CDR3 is TGTGCCAGCAGCTTACCAGGTAGCAATCAGCCCCAGCATTTT.

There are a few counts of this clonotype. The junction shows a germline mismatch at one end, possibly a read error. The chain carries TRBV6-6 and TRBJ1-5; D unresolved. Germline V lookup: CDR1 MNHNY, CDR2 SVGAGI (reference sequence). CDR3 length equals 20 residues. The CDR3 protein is CASSHSWAQPQVDSNQPQHF. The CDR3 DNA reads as TGTGCCAGCAGTCACTCGTGGGCACAGCCTCAAGTGGATAGCAATCAGCCCCAGCATTTT.

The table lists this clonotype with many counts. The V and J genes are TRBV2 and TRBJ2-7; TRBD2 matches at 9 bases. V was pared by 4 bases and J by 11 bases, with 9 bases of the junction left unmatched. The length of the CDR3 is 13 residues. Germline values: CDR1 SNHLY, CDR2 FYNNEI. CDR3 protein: CASSASGEHTKYF. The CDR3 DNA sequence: TGTGCCAGCAGTGCTAGCGGGGAACATACTAAGTACTTC.

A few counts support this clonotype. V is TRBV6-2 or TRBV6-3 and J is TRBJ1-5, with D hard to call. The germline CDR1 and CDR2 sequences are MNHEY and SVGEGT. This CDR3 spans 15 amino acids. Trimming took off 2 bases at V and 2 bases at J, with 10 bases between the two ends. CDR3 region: CASSYRVRGNQPQHF. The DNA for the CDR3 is TGTGCCAGCAGTTACCGGGTGAGAGGCAATCAGCCCCAGCATTTT.

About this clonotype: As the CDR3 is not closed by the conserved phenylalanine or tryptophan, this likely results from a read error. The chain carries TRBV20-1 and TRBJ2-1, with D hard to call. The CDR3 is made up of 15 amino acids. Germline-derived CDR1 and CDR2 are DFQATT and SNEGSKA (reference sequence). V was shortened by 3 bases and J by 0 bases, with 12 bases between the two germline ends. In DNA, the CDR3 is TGCAGTGCTAGTAGGCGCAGTCTCTCCTACAATGAGCAGTTCAGA. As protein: CSASRRSLSYNEQFR.

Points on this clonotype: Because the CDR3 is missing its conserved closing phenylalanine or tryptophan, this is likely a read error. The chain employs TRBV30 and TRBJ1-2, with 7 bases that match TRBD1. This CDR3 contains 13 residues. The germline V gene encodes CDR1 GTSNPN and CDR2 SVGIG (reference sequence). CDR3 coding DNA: TGTGCCTGGAGTGGGGGACAGAACTACGGCTACACCTAC. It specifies CAWSGGQNYGYTY.